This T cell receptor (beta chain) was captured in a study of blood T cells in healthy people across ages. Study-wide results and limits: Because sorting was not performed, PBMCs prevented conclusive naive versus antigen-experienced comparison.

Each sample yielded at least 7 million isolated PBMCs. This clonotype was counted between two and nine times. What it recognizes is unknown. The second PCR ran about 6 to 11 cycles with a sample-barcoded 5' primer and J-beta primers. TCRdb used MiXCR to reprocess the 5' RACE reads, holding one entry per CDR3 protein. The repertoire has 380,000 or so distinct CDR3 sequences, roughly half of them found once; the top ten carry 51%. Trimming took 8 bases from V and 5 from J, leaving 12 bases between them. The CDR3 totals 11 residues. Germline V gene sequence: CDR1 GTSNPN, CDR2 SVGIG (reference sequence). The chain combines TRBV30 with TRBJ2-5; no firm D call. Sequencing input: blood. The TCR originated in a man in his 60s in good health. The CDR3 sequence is CAGGRRETQYF. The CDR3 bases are TGTGCCGGCGGACGGCGGGAGACCCAGTACTTC.